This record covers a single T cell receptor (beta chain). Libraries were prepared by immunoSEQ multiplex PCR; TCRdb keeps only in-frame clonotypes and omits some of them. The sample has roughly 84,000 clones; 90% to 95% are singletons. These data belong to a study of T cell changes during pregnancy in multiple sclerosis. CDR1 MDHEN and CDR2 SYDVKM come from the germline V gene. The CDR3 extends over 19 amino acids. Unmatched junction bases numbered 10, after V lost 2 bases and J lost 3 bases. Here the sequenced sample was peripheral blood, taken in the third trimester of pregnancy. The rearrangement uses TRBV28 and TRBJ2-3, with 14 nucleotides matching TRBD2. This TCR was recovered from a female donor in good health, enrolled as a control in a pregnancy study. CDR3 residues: CASSLKMARTSGRTDTQYF. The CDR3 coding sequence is TGTGCCAGCAGTTTAAAAATGGCCAGGACTAGCGGGAGGACAGATACGCAGTATTTT. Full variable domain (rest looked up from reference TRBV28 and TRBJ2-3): DVKVTQSSRYLVKRTGEKVFLECVQDMDHENMFWYRQDPGLGLRLIYFSYDVKMKEKGDIPEGYSVSREKKERFSLILESASTNQTSMYLCASSLKMARTSGRTDTQYFGPGTRLTVL.